This T cell receptor (beta chain) was observed in a study of beta chain features in type 1 diabetes. Study-wide context: Patients were similar to healthy donors in age and gender (as well as in cell yields).

CDR1 is SGHTA, CDR2 FQGNSA, per germline. Trimming shortened V by 4 bases and J by 4 bases, and 14 bases separated the two germline ends. This CDR3 has 14 residues. The entirety of the isolated RNA underwent reverse transcription, so expressed TCRB transcripts were sequenced. Profiled with immunoSEQ multiplex PCR; TCRdb holds only in-frame clones, not every one. Among 900,000 or so clones, around a sixth were seen once, and the ten largest hold 0.02% to 0.03%. The authors sorted CD4+ naive, central memory, regulatory and stem cell-like memory cells via CD45RO/CCR7/CD25/CD127/CD95/CD27. Each sorted fraction was over 95% pure. In this sample, this clone turned up a few times. Its antigen is undetermined. Findings of the study overall: Within the patient group, naive, central memory and Treg TCRB repertoires appeared more similar to each other than within healthy donors.

Source material: naive CD4+ T cells from blood. The clonotype was recovered from a woman aged 18-30 years in good health. The J gene is TRBJ2-7, the V gene TRBV7-2, with a weak D call TRBD2 (6 bases). CDR3: CASSSHSGGYEQYF. The CDR3 region has the DNA TGTGCCAGCAGCTCACACTCCGGGGGATACGAGCAGTACTTC.